The 10 T cell receptor beta chains below come from one sample, sequenced in a study of CD8 T cells in Susac syndrome. When the RNA was reverse transcribed, random hexamers were used with an input of roughly 0.45 to 1 ug. From the immunoSEQ multiplex PCR reads, TCRdb called clonotypes with MiXCR, one entry per CDR3 protein. The table includes about 290,000 distinct CDR3 sequences, 65% to 90% detected once. Specimen: CD8+ T cells from PBMCs. The source is a human donor with multiple sclerosis.

The chain joins TRBV10-2 to TRBJ2-1; the match to TRBD2 covers 15 bases. CDR3 length equals 15 residues. Germline V gives CDR1 WSHSY, CDR2 SAAADI. The V gene end was trimmed by 7 bases and the J gene end by 10 bases; junction bases not matched to a gene: 8. CDR3 protein: CASTRTSGRAGEQFF. CDR3 DNA: TGCGCCAGCACCCGGACTAGCGGGAGGGCCGGAGAGCAGTTCTTC.

The rearrangement joins TRBV30 to TRBJ2-2; D remains unclear. Germline assignment: CDR1 GTSNPN and CDR2 SVGIG (reference sequence). CDR3 size: 13 residues. V dropped 2 bases and J dropped 6 bases, with 10 bases sitting between them. The CDR3, as DNA: TGTGCCTGGAGTTTTATGGCCTCCGGGGAGCTGTTTTTT. This codes for CAWSFMASGELFF.

The chain uses TRBV5-1 and TRBJ2-2; possible D gene TRBD2, 6 bases. CDR1 and CDR2 from the germline V gene are SGHRS and YFSETQ. V lost 9 bases and J 4 bases, leaving 13 bases between the germline ends. This CDR3 is 13 amino acids long. The CDR3 protein is CATRSGSTGELFF. In DNA, the CDR3 is TGCGCCACCCGATCCGGGAGCACCGGGGAGCTGTTTTTT.

Points on this clonotype: An end of the junction differs from the germline gene, which may be a read error. The chain couples TRBV7-9 to TRBJ1-1; 8 nucleotides agree with TRBD1. The CDR3 is 11 residues long. Germline assignment: CDR1 SEHNR and CDR2 FQNEAQ (reference sequence). The CDR3 bases are TGTGCCAGCAGCTGGCGGACAGGGCCGACATTT. This sequence encodes CASSWRTGPTF.

In this sample, this clonotype turned up a few times. The chain carries TRBV24-1 and TRBJ2-1; D is undetermined. Germline lookup yields CDR1 KGHDR and CDR2 SFDVKD. V was trimmed by 0 bases and J by 6 bases, leaving 5 bases between them. The CDR3 consists of 13 residues. CDR3 protein: CATSDLLSNEQFF. The CDR3 DNA is TGTGCCACCAGTGATTTGCTGAGCAATGAGCAGTTCTTC.

V usage is TRBV15 and J usage is TRBJ2-7; tentatively, D is TRBD2 (5 bases). CDR1 and CDR2 from the germline V gene are LNHNV and YYDKDF (reference sequence). The germline V and J ends were trimmed by 3 bases and 3 bases, with 15 bases remaining between them. This CDR3 has 15 residues. CDR3 coding DNA: TGTGCCACCAGCAGGAGGGTCCTTGCCGGCTACGAGCAGTACTTC. Its translation is CATSRRVLAGYEQYF. Filled out from reference TRBV15 and TRBJ2-7, the complete variable domain reads DAMVIQNPRYQVTQFGKPVTLSCSQTLNHNVMYWYQQKSSQAPKLLFHYYDKDFNNEADTPDNFQSRRPNTSFCFLDIRSPGLGDTAMYLCATSRRVLAGYEQYFGPGTRLTVT.

The chain links TRBV9 to TRBJ2-1; 15 bases fit TRBD2. CDR3 length equals 15 residues. From germline, CDR1 is SGDLS and CDR2 YYNGEE. The V and J ends lost 3 bases and 8 bases, in that order; junction bases with no gene match: 3. CDR3 in amino acids: CASSERTSGRDEQFF. The CDR3 DNA reads TGTGCCAGCAGCGAGCGGACTAGCGGGAGGGATGAGCAGTTCTTC.

This chain links TRBV10-3 with TRBJ2-7; D remains ambiguous. Germline V gene sequence: CDR1 ENHRY, CDR2 SYGVKD. V was trimmed by 3 bases and J by 2 bases, leaving 5 bases between them. The CDR3 length is 12 residues. The CDR3 loop reads CAISDSPYEQYF. The CDR3 bases are TGTGCCATCAGTGACAGTCCCTACGAGCAGTACTTC.

A note on this clonotype: Since no conserved phenylalanine or tryptophan closes the CDR3, a read error is the likely cause. Because the CDR3's place on the DNA is in doubt, the DNA is left out and the CDR3 is given as listed by TCRdb. The chain is built from TRBV21-1 and TRBJ1-1; the D segment call TRBD1 is taken from the table without a DNA check. TRBV21-1 is labeled a pseudogene. The CDR3 contains 14 residues when both ends are counted. The CDR3 here is CASSKERGGTEAFL.

This clonotype was found once. The chain combines TRBV28 with TRBJ1-5; 7 bases align to TRBD1. CDR1 MDHEN and CDR2 SYDVKM come from the germline V gene. There are 17 residues in the CDR3. The V segment lost 6 bases and the J segment 5 bases; nucleotides outside the gene matches: 16. CDR3 protein: CASSPGPGTDFYQPQHF. The CDR3 DNA reads as TGTGCCAGCAGCCCTGGGCCCGGGACAGATTTCTATCAGCCCCAGCATTTT. The complete variable domain, with remaining parts taken from reference TRBV28 and TRBJ1-5, reads DVKVTQSSRYLVKRTGEKVFLECVQDMDHENMFWYRQDPGLGLRLIYFSYDVKMKEKGDIPEGYSVSREKKERFSLILESASTNQTSMYLCASSPGPGTDFYQPQHFGDGTRLSIL.